Sequencing of this T cell receptor (beta chain) was carried out in a study of radiotherapy plus CTLA-4 blockade in lung cancer. V was trimmed by 2 bases and J by 7 bases, leaving 9 bases between them. CDR1 is SGHNT, CDR2 YENEEA, per germline. The CDR3 is 14 amino acids. Using immunoSEQ multiplex PCR, the repertoire was profiled, and TCRdb retains in-frame clones only, with some absent. The repertoire includes around 100,000 clones, around 84% of them detected once, and 3% to 4% sits in the top ten. Sample: peripheral blood, taken from a patient treated with radiotherapy plus ipilimumab. The TCR was taken from a human donor with non-small cell lung cancer that progressed on radiotherapy plus ipilimumab. Some clones in this sample may be carry-over from other donors' samples. The chain recombines TRBV11-3 with TRBJ1-6; no reliable D call. Here the CDR3 reads CASSLSGINSPLHF. The CDR3 DNA reads TGTGCCAGCAGCTTATCGGGTATCAATTCACCCCTCCACTTT.